Presented here are 15 T cell receptor beta chains from one specimen sequenced in a study of T cells in Graves' hyperthyroidism and ophthalmopathy. RNA transcripts were the template for amplifying TCR beta CDR3 regions. Initially, a first-round RT-PCR of the TCR CDR3 employed the HTBI primer set. TCRdb ran MiXCR on the multiplex PCR reads and lists one entry per CDR3 protein. The sample has roughly 530,000 distinct CDR3 sequences, approximately 17% seen once. Specimen: blood. These TCRs come from a woman between 18 and 29 years old with Graves' ophthalmopathy.

This clonotype was seen at least ten times. This sequence joins TRBV5-1 and TRBJ1-1; D gene unclear. Trimming pared 5 bases from V and 0 bases from J, leaving 17 bases between. The CDR3 is 16 amino acids. CDR1 is SGHRS, CDR2 YFSETQ, per germline. The CDR3 region has the DNA TGCGCCAGCAGTGGCAGGACTATGTCGTTGAACACTGAAGCTTTCTTT. Translating gives CASSGRTMSLNTEAFF.

The count of this clonotype is one. The J gene is TRBJ1-2, the V gene TRBV28; maybe TRBD1 (5 bases). This CDR3 spans 11 amino acids. Germline CDR1 is MDHEN and CDR2 is SYDVKM. V lost 3 bases, J lost 8 bases, and 7 bases lay in between. The CDR3, as DNA: TGTGCCAGCAGTTTTAAGGGGGGCTACACCTTC. Translating it yields CASSFKGGYTF.

As to this clonotype: Since the CDR3 does not end with the conserved phenylalanine or tryptophan, this likely comes from a read error. V is TRBV5-6 and J is TRBJ2-7; 7 positions match TRBD1. Germline V lookup: CDR1 SGHDT, CDR2 YYEEEE. The CDR3 has 14 amino acids. Germline trimming cut 6 bases from V and 2 bases from J; bases unmatched to any gene: 8. CDR3 protein: CASTQQGSPYEQYL. CDR3 nucleotide sequence: TGTGCCAGCACCCAACAGGGGTCCCCCTACGAGCAGTACCTC.

This clonotype has a count of ten or more. The chain recombines TRBV20-1 with TRBJ2-7; 8 bases match TRBD1. This CDR3 region has 13 residues. CDR1 and CDR2 from the germline V gene are DFQATT and SNEGSKA (reference sequence). V dropped 5 bases and J dropped 1; count of bases not matched to a gene: 4. The CDR3 DNA sequence: TGCAGTGCTTCGACAGGGGCGTCCTACGAGCAGTACTTC. Amino acids: CSASTGASYEQYF.

The chain links TRBV9 to TRBJ2-2; D not certain. Germline CDR1 reads SGDLS; CDR2 reads YYNGEE. V was cut by 0 bases and J by 9 bases, with 6 bases left in between. This CDR3 spans 12 amino acids. CDR3 in amino acids: CASSVGVRELFF. DNA for the CDR3: TGTGCCAGCAGCGTAGGGGTCCGGGAGCTGTTTTTT.

This clonotype was seen only once. The chain has TRBV11-2 and TRBJ2-2, with D possibly matching TRBD1 (6 bases). The V gene lost 2 bases and the J gene lost 1 base, with 8 bases spanning the gap. This CDR3 contains 15 residues. Germline CDR1 SGHAT, CDR2 FQNNGV. CDR3 bases: TGTGCCAGCAGCTTAATGACAGGGAACACCGGGGAGCTGTTTTTT. Its protein product is CASSLMTGNTGELFF.

The gene calls are TRBV5-1 and TRBJ2-2; 7 nucleotides align to TRBD1. The CDR3 contains 15 residues. Germline V gene data show CDR1 as SGHRS and CDR2 as YFSETQ. Unmatched junction bases numbered 4, after V lost 2 bases and J lost 3 bases. The CDR3 coding sequence is TGCGCCAGCAGCTTTAAGGGGGCGGACACCGGGGAGCTGTTTTTT. Residues: CASSFKGADTGELFF. Combining the CDR3 with reference TRBV5-1 and TRBJ2-2 gives the whole variable domain KAGVTQTPRYLIKTRGQQVTLSCSPISGHRSVSWYQQTPGQGLQFLFEYFSETQRNKGNFPGRFSGRQFSNSRSEMNVSTLELGDSALYLCASSFKGADTGELFFGEGSRLTVL.

V is TRBV3-1 and J is TRBJ2-3; the match to TRBD2 covers 9 bases. Losses at the gene ends were 7 bases for V and 1 base for J; bases not matched to a gene: 6. Germline V gene sequence: CDR1 LGHDT, CDR2 YNNKEL (reference sequence). The CDR3 has 15 residues. The CDR3 loop is CASTEAGGGTDTQYF. CDR3 bases: TGTGCCAGCACCGAAGCGGGAGGAGGCACAGATACGCAGTATTTT.

Ten or more counts support this clonotype. The chain uses TRBV5-1 and TRBJ1-2, with 7 positions matching TRBD1. CDR1 SGHRS and CDR2 YFSETQ come from the germline V gene. J lost 2 bases, V lost 3 bases, and 13 bases had no gene match. The CDR3 extends over 17 amino acids. CDR3 in amino acids: CASSSTGLLNGNYGYTF. CDR3 DNA: TGCGCCAGCAGCTCGACAGGGCTTCTCAATGGCAACTATGGCTACACCTTC.

V and J are TRBV4-1 and TRBJ1-2; D unresolved. CDR1 is MGHRA and CDR2 is YSYEKL in the germline V gene. The V end lost 0 bases, the J end lost 2 bases, and 10 bases lay between the germline ends. The CDR3 contains 15 residues. CDR3 DNA sequence: TGCGCCAGCAGCCAAGATCATTTGGTAAACTATGGCTACACCTTC. Translated: CASSQDHLVNYGYTF.

J is TRBJ1-1 and V is TRBV7-9, with D hard to call. Per the germline V gene, CDR1 is SEHNR and CDR2 is FQNEAQ (reference sequence). Trimming shortened V by 3 bases and J by 3 bases, and 8 bases separated the two germline ends. CDR3 length: 13 amino acids. The CDR3 DNA reads as TGTGCCAGCAGCTTTGTGCCGCACACTGAAGCTTTCTTT. Its protein is CASSFVPHTEAFF.

The genes are TRBV7-2 and TRBJ1-6, with 12 bases aligning to TRBD1. This CDR3 region has 18 residues. V shed 6 bases and J 5 bases; nucleotides not matched to a gene: 11. The V gene's germline CDR1 is SGHTA and CDR2 FQGNSA. The CDR3 DNA reads TGTGCCAGCAGTTCTCCGGGACAGGGGGCACGGAATAATTCACCCCTCCACTTT. Protein product: CASSSPGQGARNNSPLHF.

In the case of this clonotype: The junction departs from the called germline gene at one end, perhaps through a read error. V is TRBV2 and J is TRBJ2-1, with a possible D match to TRBD2 (5 bases). This CDR3 comprises 11 residues. The V gene's germline CDR1 is SNHLY and CDR2 FYNNEI. CDR3 DNA sequence: TGTGCCAGCAGCGAAGGAGGTGGGCAGTTCTTC. It is translated as CASSEGGGQFF.

This clonotype was found many times. J is TRBJ1-5 and V is TRBV5-1; no clear D. Germline CDR1 SGHRS, CDR2 YFSETQ. There are 14 residues in the CDR3. Trimming pared 4 bases from V and 2 bases from J, leaving 10 bases between. The CDR3 loop reads CASSTGRRNQPQHF. The CDR3 DNA is TGCGCCAGCAGCACCGGACGGCGCAATCAGCCCCAGCATTTT.

The sample holds many counts of this clonotype. The chain combines TRBV11-2 with TRBJ2-7, with a weak D call TRBD1 (5 bases). Germline V gives CDR1 SGHAT, CDR2 FQNNGV. The CDR3 has 15 amino acids. V was clipped by 6 bases and J by 1 base, with 16 bases between them. CDR3 nucleotide sequence: TGTGCCAGCAGACCTCCAGGGCGGCGGTCCTACGAGCAGTACTTC. It is translated as CASRPPGRRSYEQYF. The variable domain in full, with the rest retrieved from reference TRBV11-2 and TRBJ2-7, is EAGVAQSPRYKIIEKRQSVAFWCNPISGHATLYWYQQILGQGPKLLIQFQNNGVVDDSQLPKDRFSAERLKGVDSTLKIQPAKLEDSAVYLCASRPPGRRSYEQYFGPGTRLTVT.